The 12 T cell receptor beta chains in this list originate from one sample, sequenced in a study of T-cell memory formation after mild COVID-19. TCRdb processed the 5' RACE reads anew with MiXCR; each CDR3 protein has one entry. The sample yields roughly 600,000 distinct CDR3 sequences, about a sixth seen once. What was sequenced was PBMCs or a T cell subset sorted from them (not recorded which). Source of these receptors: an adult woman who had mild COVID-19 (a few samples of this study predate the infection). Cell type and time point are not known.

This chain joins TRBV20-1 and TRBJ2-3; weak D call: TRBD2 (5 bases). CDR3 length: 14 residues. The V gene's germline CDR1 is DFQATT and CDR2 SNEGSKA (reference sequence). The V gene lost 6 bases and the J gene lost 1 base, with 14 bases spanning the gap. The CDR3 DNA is TGCAGTGCCGGAGGACTGTGGGGCACAGATACGCAGTATTTT. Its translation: CSAGGLWGTDTQYF.

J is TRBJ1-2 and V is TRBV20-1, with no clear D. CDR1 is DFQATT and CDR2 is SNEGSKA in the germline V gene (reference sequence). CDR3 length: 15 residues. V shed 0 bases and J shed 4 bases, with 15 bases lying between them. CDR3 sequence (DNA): TGCAGTGCTAGAGATCATGGCAGGCCATTCTATGGCTACACCTTC. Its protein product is CSARDHGRPFYGYTF.

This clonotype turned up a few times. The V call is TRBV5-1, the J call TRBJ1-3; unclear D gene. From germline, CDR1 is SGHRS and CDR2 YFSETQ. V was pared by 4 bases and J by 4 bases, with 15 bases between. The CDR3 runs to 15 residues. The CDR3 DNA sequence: TGCGCCAGCAGCCCAGGACCAAGGGCGGGAAACACCATATATTTT. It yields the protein CASSPGPRAGNTIYF. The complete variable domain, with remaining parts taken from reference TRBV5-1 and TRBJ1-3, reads KAGVTQTPRYLIKTRGQQVTLSCSPISGHRSVSWYQQTPGQGLQFLFEYFSETQRNKGNFPGRFSGRQFSNSRSEMNVSTLELGDSALYLCASSPGPRAGNTIYFGEGSWLTVV.

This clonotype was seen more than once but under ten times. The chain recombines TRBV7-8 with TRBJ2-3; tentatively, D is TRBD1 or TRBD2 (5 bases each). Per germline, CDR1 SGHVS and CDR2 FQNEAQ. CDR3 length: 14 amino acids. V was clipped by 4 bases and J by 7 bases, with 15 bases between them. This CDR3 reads CASSSGATRNTQYF. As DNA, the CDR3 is TGTGCCAGCAGCTCCGGGGCTACGAGGAATACGCAGTATTTT.

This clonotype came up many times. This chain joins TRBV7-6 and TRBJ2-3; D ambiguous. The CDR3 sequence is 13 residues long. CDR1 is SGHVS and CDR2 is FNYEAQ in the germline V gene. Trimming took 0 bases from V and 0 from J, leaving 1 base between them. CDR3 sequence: CASSLASTDTQYF. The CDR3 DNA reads TGTGCCAGCAGCTTAGCCAGCACAGATACGCAGTATTTT.

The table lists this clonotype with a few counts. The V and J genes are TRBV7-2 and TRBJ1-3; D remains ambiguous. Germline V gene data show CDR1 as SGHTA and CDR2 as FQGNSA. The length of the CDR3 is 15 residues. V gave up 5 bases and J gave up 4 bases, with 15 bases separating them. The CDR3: CASSQTRGAGNTIYF. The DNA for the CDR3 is TGTGCCAGCAGCCAAACCCGGGGAGCCGGAAACACCATATATTTT.

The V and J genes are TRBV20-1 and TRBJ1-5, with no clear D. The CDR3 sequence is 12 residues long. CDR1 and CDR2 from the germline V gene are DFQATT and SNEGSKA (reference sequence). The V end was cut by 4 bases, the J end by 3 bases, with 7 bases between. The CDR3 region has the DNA TGCAGTGCTACTTCTTCCAATCAGCCCCAGCATTTT. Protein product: CSATSSNQPQHF.

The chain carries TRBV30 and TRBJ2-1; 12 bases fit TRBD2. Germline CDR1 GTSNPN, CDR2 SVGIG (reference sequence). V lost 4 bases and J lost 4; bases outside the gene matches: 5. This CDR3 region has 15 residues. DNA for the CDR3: TGTGCCTGGAACCCCGGACTAGCGGGGTACAATGAGCAGTTCTTC. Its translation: CAWNPGLAGYNEQFF.

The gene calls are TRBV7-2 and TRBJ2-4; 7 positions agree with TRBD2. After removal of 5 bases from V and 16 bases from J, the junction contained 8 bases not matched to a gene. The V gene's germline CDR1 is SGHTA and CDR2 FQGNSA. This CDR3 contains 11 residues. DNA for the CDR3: TGTGCCAGCAGCCAGACTAGCCTTGCATACTTC. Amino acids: CASSQTSLAYF.

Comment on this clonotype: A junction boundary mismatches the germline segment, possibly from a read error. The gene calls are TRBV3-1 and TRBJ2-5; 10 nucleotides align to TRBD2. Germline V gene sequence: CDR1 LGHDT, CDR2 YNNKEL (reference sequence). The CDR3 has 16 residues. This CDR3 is CASSQGGLATEETQYF. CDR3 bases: TGTGCCAGCAGTCAAGGGGGACTAGCGACGGAAGAGACCCAGTACTTC.

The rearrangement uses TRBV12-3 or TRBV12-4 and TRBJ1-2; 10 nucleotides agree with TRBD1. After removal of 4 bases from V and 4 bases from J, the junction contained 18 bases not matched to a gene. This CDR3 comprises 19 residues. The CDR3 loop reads CASSYGLGAPGQGFYGYTF. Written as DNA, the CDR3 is TGTGCCAGCAGTTATGGGTTAGGGGCGCCGGGACAGGGGTTCTATGGCTACACCTTC.

This CDR3 reads CASRRTGRYGYTF. The DNA for the CDR3 is TGTGCCAGCAGGAGGACAGGGCGGTATGGCTACACCTTC. The chain carries TRBV12-3 or TRBV12-4 and TRBJ1-2, with 8 nucleotides matching TRBD1. The CDR3 loop spans 13 amino acids. The J segment lost 5 bases and the V segment lost 6 bases, leaving 5 bases of the junction unmatched.